This is a list of T cell receptor beta chains from one sample in a study of T cell responses to AZD1222 COVID-19 vaccine. Produced via immunoSEQ multiplex PCR; TCRdb's table is partial and in-frame only. The repertoire includes about 94,000 clones, around 90% of them detected once, and about 8.4% sits in the top ten. This material consisted of peripheral blood, taken on day 0 of AZD1222 vaccination. The receptors originated from an adult in good health. The conserved cysteine and the conserved F or W are not part of the CDR3 here.

V: TRBV7-9
CDR3: ASSFGELF

V: TRBV5-6
CDR3: ASSWGIRGHGGY

V: TRBV5-8
CDR3: ASSFTYNEQF

V: TRBV9
CDR3: ASSVGQGGGDTQY

V: TRBV6-5
CDR3: ASSQTGGLSYEQY

V: TRBV4-3
CDR3: ASSPSQTYNEQF

V: TRBV19
CDR3: ASSIIGETGNYGYT

V: TRBV4-1
CDR3: ASSQNMGDEQF

V: TRBV3-1/TRBV3-2
CDR3: ASSRTPGQGGYEQY

V: TRBV19
CDR3: ASSMSRAGGTEAF

V: TRBV30
CDR3: AWVGDRVQTGELF

V: TRBV6-2/TRBV6-3
CDR3: ASSYSGFRDKQETQY

V: TRBV6-2/TRBV6-3
CDR3: ASSYDVGANTEAF

V: TRBV29-1
CDR3: SVDTGNTGELF